The subject of this entry is one TCR beta chain. The antigen is undetermined. Compared with germline, one end of the junction differs, possibly owing to a read error. The library protocol tagged individual cDNA molecules with unique molecular identifiers. TCRdb reprocessed the 5' RACE reads with MiXCR, giving one entry per CDR3 protein. This table holds more than 65,000 distinct CDR3 sequences, roughly 13% found once. The CDR3 runs 14 residues. From germline, CDR1 is KGHSH and CDR2 LQKENI. This sample stems from a study of early T cells in non-severe SARS-CoV-2 infection. Whole-study context: From unsorted whole blood, bulk RNA was sequenced, and the chains remained unpaired.

General study points: Matching against VDJdb likely underestimated virus-specific expansions, favoring anti-spike CD8.

The sequence came from an adult who was a healthcare worker with PCR-confirmed SARS-CoV-2 infection or an uninfected control (not recorded which). The chain combines TRBV18 with TRBJ2-1; D not certain. The sequencing input was whole blood. CDR3 sequence: CVSSPGSVADEQFF. CDR3 coding DNA: TGTGTCAGCTCACCAGGTTCAGTGGCGGATGAGCAGTTCTTC.